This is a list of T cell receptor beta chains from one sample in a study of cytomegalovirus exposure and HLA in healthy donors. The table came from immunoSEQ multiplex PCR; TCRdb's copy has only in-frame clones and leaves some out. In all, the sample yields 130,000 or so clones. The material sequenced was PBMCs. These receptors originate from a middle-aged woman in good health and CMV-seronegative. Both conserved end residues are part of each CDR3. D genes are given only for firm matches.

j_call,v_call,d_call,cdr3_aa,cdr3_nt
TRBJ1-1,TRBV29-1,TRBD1,CSVDGLGTGYTEAFF,TGCAGCGTTGATGGGTTGGGGACAGGGTACACTGAAGCTTTCTTT
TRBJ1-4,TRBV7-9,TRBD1,CASSPRTGEDEKLFF,TGTGCCAGCAGCCCTAGGACAGGGGAGGATGAAAAACTGTTTTTT
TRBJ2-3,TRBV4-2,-,CASSQVRGDTQYF,TGTGCCAGCAGCCAAGTTCGAGGAGATACGCAGTATTTT
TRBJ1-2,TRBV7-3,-,CASSLSGEDGYTF,TGTGCCAGCAGCTTATCAGGGGAAGATGGCTACACCTTC
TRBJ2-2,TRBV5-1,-,CASSSAGRGVTGELFF,TGCGCCAGCAGCTCAGCAGGGAGGGGGGTCACCGGGGAGCTGTTTTTT
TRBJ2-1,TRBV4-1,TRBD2,CASSLFLAGGHHNEQFF,TGCGCCAGCAGCCTATTTCTAGCGGGGGGGCATCACAATGAGCAGTTCTTC
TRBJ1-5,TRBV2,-,CASRPQGTNQPQHF,TGTGCCAGCAGGCCCCAGGGGACCAATCAGCCCCAGCATTTT
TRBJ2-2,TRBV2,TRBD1,CASSGTGGQGGELFF,TGTGCCAGCAGTGGGACAGGGGGTCAAGGCGGGGAGCTGTTTTTT
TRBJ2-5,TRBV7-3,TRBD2,CASSQGLGETQYF,TGTGCCAGCAGCCAGGGACTAGGGGAGACCCAGTACTTC
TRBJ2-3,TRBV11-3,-,CASSFDGGNSDTQYF,TGTGCCAGCAGCTTTGACGGGGGAAATTCCGATACGCAGTATTTT
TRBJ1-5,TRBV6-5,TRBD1,CASSRGQGQPQHF,TGTGCCAGCAGTCGCGGACAGGGTCAGCCCCAGCATTTT
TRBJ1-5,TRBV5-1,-,CASSLSGDTNQPQHF,TGCGCCAGCAGCTTGAGTGGGGACACGAATCAGCCCCAGCATTTT
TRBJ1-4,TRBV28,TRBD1,CASSSQGVNEKLFF,TGTGCCAGCAGCTCGCAGGGGGTTAATGAAAAACTGTTTTTT
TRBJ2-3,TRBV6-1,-,CASSVQRVTTDTQYF,TGTGCCAGCAGTGTGCAGCGGGTGACCACAGATACGCAGTATTTT
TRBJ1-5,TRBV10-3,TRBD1,CAITDGQGNNQPQHF,TGTGCCATCACGGACGGACAGGGTAACAATCAGCCCCAGCATTTT
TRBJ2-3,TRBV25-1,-,CASNGPSTDTQYF,TGTGCCAGCAATGGGCCTAGCACAGATACGCAGTATTTT
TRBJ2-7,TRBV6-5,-,CASSLGGDSYEQYF,TGTGCCAGCAGTCTAGGGGGGGACTCCTACGAGCAGTACTTC
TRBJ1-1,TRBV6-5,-,CASSRGRGTEAFF,TGTGCCAGCAGTAGGGGCCGGGGGACTGAAGCTTTCTTT
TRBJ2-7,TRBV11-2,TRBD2,CASRTSGSPEQYF,TGTGCCAGCAGGACTAGCGGGTCCCCCGAGCAGTACTTC
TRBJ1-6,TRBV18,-,CASSPGSLGFSPLHF,TGTGCCAGCTCACCAGGGAGCTTGGGTTTTTCACCCCTCCACTTT
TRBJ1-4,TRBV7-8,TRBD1,CASSPGTVDNEKLFF,TGTGCCAGCAGCCCCGGGACAGTAGATAATGAAAAACTGTTTTTT
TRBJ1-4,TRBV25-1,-,CASSDNRVEEKLFF,TGTGCCAGCAGTGATAACAGGGTAGAGGAAAAACTGTTTTTT
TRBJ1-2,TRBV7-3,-,CASSLSPGIDGYTF,TGTGCCAGCAGCTTAAGTCCAGGAATAGATGGCTACACCTTC
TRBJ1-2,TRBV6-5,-,CASSPPRTDHYGYTF,TGTGCCAGCAGTCCACCAAGGACAGACCACTATGGCTACACCTTC
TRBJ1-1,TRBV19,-,CASSQSRVNTEAFF,TGTGCCAGTAGTCAAAGCAGGGTGAACACTGAAGCTTTCTTT
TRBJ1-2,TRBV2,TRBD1,CASRGQGAGYGYTF,TGTGCCAGCAGAGGACAGGGGGCAGGGTATGGCTACACCTTC
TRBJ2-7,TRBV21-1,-,CASSKVGRGRRQYF,TGTGCCAGCAGCAAAGTTGGCAGGGGGCGGCGGCAGTACTTC
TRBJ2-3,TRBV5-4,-,CASSLPGYTDTQYF,TGTGCCAGCAGCTTGCCAGGCTACACAGATACGCAGTATTTT
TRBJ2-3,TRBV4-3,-,CASSQGASLSTDTQYF,TGCGCCAGCAGCCAAGGGGCTTCTCTAAGCACAGATACGCAGTATTTT
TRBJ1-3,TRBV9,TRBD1,CASSAGGTGSNTIYF,TGTGCCAGCAGCGCTGGGGGGACAGGGTCAAACACCATATATTTT
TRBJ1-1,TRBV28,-,CATRLSGAFF,TGTGCCACTCGGTTGTCTGGAGCTTTCTTT
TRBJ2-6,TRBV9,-,CASSVAGTRNSGANVLTF,TGTGCCAGCAGCGTAGCCGGGACACGGAACTCTGGGGCCAACGTCCTGACTTTC
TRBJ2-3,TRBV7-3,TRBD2,CASSLGLAGGLDTQYF,TGTGCCAGCAGCTTAGGGCTAGCGGGGGGGCTAGATACGCAGTATTTT
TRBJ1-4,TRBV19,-,CASSTMVAGNEKLFF,TGTGCCAGTAGTACTATGGTGGCAGGGAATGAAAAACTGTTTTTT
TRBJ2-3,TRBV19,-,CASSPRGDTQYF,TGTGCCAGTAGTCCACGGGGGGATACGCAGTATTTT
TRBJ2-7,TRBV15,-,CATSRDRGQSSYEQYF,TGTGCCACCAGCAGAGATCGAGGGCAGAGCTCCTACGAGCAGTACTTC
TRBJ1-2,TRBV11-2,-,CASSSTESYGYTF,TGTGCCAGCAGCTCTACAGAGAGCTATGGCTACACCTTC
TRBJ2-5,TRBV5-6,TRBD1,CASSKDREGETQYF,TGTGCCAGCAGCAAGGACAGGGAAGGGGAGACCCAGTACTTC
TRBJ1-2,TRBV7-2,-,CASSPMKARGGYTF,TGTGCCAGCAGCCCAATGAAGGCGCGGGGTGGCTACACCTTC
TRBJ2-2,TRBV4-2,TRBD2,CASSSSGANTGELFF,TGTGCCAGCAGTAGTAGCGGGGCGAACACCGGGGAGCTGTTTTTT
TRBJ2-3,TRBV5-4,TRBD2,CASSLELAGGGTQYF,TGTGCCAGCAGCTTGGAACTAGCGGGGGGAGGTACGCAGTATTTT
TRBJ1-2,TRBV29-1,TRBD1,CSVDRSHGYTF,TGCAGCGTGGACAGGTCCCATGGCTACACCTTC
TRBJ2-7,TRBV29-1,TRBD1,CSVKRTGTVNNEQYF,TGCAGCGTTAAACGAACCGGGACAGTGAACAACGAGCAGTACTTC
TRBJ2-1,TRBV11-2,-,CASSFSGSWDNEQFF,TGTGCCAGCAGCTTCTCGGGGAGTTGGGACAATGAGCAGTTCTTC
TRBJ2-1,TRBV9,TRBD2,CASSVGEGLGDNEQFF,TGTGCCAGCAGCGTAGGGGAGGGCCTAGGGGACAATGAGCAGTTCTTC
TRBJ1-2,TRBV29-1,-,CSDGGSNYGYTF,TGCAGCGATGGAGGGTCCAACTATGGCTACACCTTC
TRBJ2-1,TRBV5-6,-,CASSATGNNEQFF,TGTGCCAGCAGCGCGACTGGCAACAATGAGCAGTTCTTC
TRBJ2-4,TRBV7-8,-,CASRDLSGENIQYF,TGTGCCAGCAGAGACCTATCGGGGGAAAACATTCAGTACTTC
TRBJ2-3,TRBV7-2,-,CASSLMSGGDTQYF,TGTGCCAGCAGCTTAATGTCAGGGGGGGATACGCAGTATTTT
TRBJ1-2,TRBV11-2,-,CASSLTSPNYGYTF,TGTGCCAGCAGCTTGACTAGCCCTAACTATGGCTACACCTTC
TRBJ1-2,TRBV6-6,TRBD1,CASSATGNYGYTF,TGTGCCAGCAGTGCGACAGGGAACTATGGCTACACCTTC
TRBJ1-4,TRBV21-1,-,CASSKGQGVGEKLFF,TGTGCCAGCAGCAAAGGGCAGGGGGTAGGTGAAAAACTGTTTTTT
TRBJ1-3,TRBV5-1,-,CASNPGGSGNTIYF,TGCGCCAGCAACCCGGGGGGCTCTGGAAACACCATATATTTT
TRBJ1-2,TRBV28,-,CASTQLGAGYGYTF,TGTGCCAGCACCCAGTTGGGGGCAGGGTATGGCTACACCTTC
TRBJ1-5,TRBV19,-,CASSWRRGSNQPQHF,TGTGCCAGTAGCTGGCGACGGGGGAGCAATCAGCCCCAGCATTTT
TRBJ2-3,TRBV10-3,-,CAINSGQLSSDTQYF,TGTGCCATCAATTCAGGACAGCTCAGCTCAGATACGCAGTATTTT
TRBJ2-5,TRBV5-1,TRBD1,CASSASTGGRETQYF,TGCGCCAGCAGCGCATCAACAGGGGGCCGGGAGACCCAGTACTTC
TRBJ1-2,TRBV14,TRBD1,CASSQDKGQGINYGYTF,TGTGCCAGCAGCCAAGATAAAGGACAGGGTATAAACTATGGCTACACCTTC